What follows are 6 T cell receptor beta chains derived from one specimen sequenced in a study of blood T cells in healthy people across ages. Then a second PCR, running roughly 7 to 11 cycles, was carried out with a sample-barcoded 5' primer and a J-beta primer mix. TCRdb re-derived calls from the 5' RACE reads in MiXCR, one entry per CDR3 protein. The data show 700,000 or so distinct CDR3 sequences, 20% to 25% seen once. Sequenced: blood. These TCRs come from a man between 65 and 85 years old in good health.

About this clonotype: A read error may account for a junction end that differs from germline. The chain links TRBV7-9 to TRBJ1-6; D unresolved. The CDR3 has 12 residues. Germline-derived CDR1 and CDR2 are SEHNR and FQNEAQ (reference sequence). The CDR3 DNA reads TGTGCCACCAGCCGAGAAGCTGATCTCCTCCACTTT. As protein: CATSREADLLHF.

The chain uses TRBV29-1 and TRBJ2-3, with D hard to call. CDR3 size: 12 residues. Germline CDR1 and CDR2: SQVTM and ANQGSEA. Trimming pared 7 bases from V and 0 bases from J, leaving 8 bases between. CDR3: CSGQHSTDTQYF. DNA for the CDR3: TGCAGCGGCCAACACAGCACAGATACGCAGTATTTT.

The gene calls are TRBV10-3 and TRBJ1-1; a weak D match, TRBD1 (6 bases). V lost 0 bases and J 5 bases, leaving 13 bases between the germline ends. Germline V gene lookup returns CDR1 ENHRY and CDR2 SYGVKD. This CDR3 has 15 residues. The CDR3 bases are TGTGCCATCAGTGAGTCGCGGGGGGGCAAAACTGAAGCTTTCTTT. It specifies CAISESRGGKTEAFF.

This clonotype was seen ten or more times. The chain has TRBV7-2 and TRBJ2-5; perhaps TRBD2 as D (5 bases). This CDR3 spans 14 amino acids. Germline CDR1 and CDR2: SGHTA and FQGNSA. Trimming cost V 3 bases and J 2 bases, with 10 bases left between them. The CDR3 protein is CASSFGGRQETQYF. The DNA of the CDR3 is TGTGCCAGCAGCTTTGGTGGGAGACAAGAGACCCAGTACTTC.

This clonotype was counted only a few times. V usage is TRBV12-3 or TRBV12-4 and J usage is TRBJ2-2; 7 bases match TRBD1. V lost 5 bases and J lost 1; bases outside the gene matches: 4. The CDR3 sequence is 15 residues long. The CDR3 region is CASSIRQGNTGELFF. The CDR3 DNA sequence: TGTGCCAGCAGTATCAGACAGGGGAACACCGGGGAGCTGTTTTTT.

The V call is TRBV7-8, the J call TRBJ1-6; possible D gene TRBD1, 5 bases. This CDR3 is built from 14 residues. CDR1 is SGHVS and CDR2 is FQNEAQ in the germline V gene. Trimming left V 7 bases short and J 14 bases short, with 21 bases between. The CDR3 loop is CASTRDPEIFALHF. The CDR3 DNA sequence: TGTGCCAGCACCCGGGACCCAGAAATTTTTGCCCTCCACTTT.